These T cell receptor beta chains were read from a single sample in a study of blood T cell repertoires in COVID-19. Repertoires were generated with immunoSEQ multiplex PCR, while TCRdb's copy carries only in-frame clones and drops some. The data contain about 180,000 clones, 65% to 90% of them singletons. The sample was peripheral blood. Receptors were obtained from a human donor in a cohort sampled during active COVID-19. The CDR3 runs from the conserved cysteine through the conserved F or W. Each record gives: CDR3 DNA, CDR3 protein, D gene, clone size, V gene, J gene. The D gene is left open where the match is weak. Clone size is stated in some rows and not others, as once, few, many or a class when expanded.

CDR3 DNA: TGTGCCAGCAGCCTCACAGGGAACACTGAAGCTTTCTTT; CDR3 protein: CASSLTGNTEAFF; D gene: NA; clone size: NA; V gene: TRBV3-1/TRBV3-2; J gene: TRBJ1-1
CDR3 DNA: TGTGCCAGCAGCCCGGGGACAGGCTACGAGCAGTACTTC; CDR3 protein: CASSPGTGYEQYF; D gene: TRBD1; clone size: once; V gene: TRBV11-3; J gene: TRBJ2-7
CDR3 DNA: TGCGCCAGCAGCCGCCACGGGACTAGCGGGCCCTACGAGCAGTACTTC; CDR3 protein: CASSRHGTSGPYEQYF; D gene: TRBD2; clone size: NA; V gene: TRBV4-3; J gene: TRBJ2-7
CDR3 DNA: TGTGCCAGCAGCTCCCGGGACAGCTCCTACGAGCAGTACTTC; CDR3 protein: CASSSRDSSYEQYF; D gene: TRBD1; clone size: NA; V gene: TRBV11-2; J gene: TRBJ2-7
CDR3 DNA: TGTGCCAGCAGTGAAAATGGGGGACTAGCGACAGATACGCAGTATTTT; CDR3 protein: CASSENGGLATDTQYF; D gene: TRBD2; clone size: NA; V gene: TRBV2; J gene: TRBJ2-3
CDR3 DNA: TGTGCCAGCAGTTTCCGGGACTCTGGGGGCACTGAAGCTTTCTTT; CDR3 protein: CASSFRDSGGTEAFF; D gene: NA; clone size: few; V gene: TRBV27; J gene: TRBJ1-1
CDR3 DNA: TGTGCCAGCAGTTTATCGAGCCTATATAATTCACCCCTCCACTTT; CDR3 protein: CASSLSSLYNSPLHF; D gene: NA; clone size: NA; V gene: TRBV27; J gene: TRBJ1-6
CDR3 DNA: TGCGCCAGCAGCCGGGACAGGGTTAATGAAGCTTTCTTT; CDR3 protein: CASSRDRVNEAFF; D gene: TRBD1; clone size: few; V gene: TRBV10-1; J gene: TRBJ1-1
CDR3 DNA: TGTGCCAGCAGTTCTCTAGGGACACCGAATTCACCCCTCCACTTT; CDR3 protein: CASSSLGTPNSPLHF; D gene: NA; clone size: NA; V gene: TRBV28; J gene: TRBJ1-6
CDR3 DNA: TGTGCCACCAGTGATTTGTCGGACAGGGGGACCTACGAGCAGTACTTC; CDR3 protein: CATSDLSDRGTYEQYF; D gene: TRBD1; clone size: few; V gene: TRBV24-1; J gene: TRBJ2-7
CDR3 DNA: TGTGCCAGCAGGGGCCTGAACCGTAACTATGGCTACACCTTC; CDR3 protein: CASRGLNRNYGYTF; D gene: NA; clone size: NA; V gene: TRBV9; J gene: TRBJ1-2
CDR3 DNA: TGTGCCAGCAGCTCAGCTAGCGGGAGTTACAATGAGCAGTTCTTC; CDR3 protein: CASSSASGSYNEQFF; D gene: TRBD2; clone size: NA; V gene: TRBV7-2; J gene: TRBJ2-1
CDR3 DNA: TGTGCCAGTAGTTTGGAGGGTGGGAATAACAATCAGCCCCAGCATTTT; CDR3 protein: CASSLEGGNNNQPQHF; D gene: NA; clone size: NA; V gene: TRBV19; J gene: TRBJ1-5
CDR3 DNA: TGTGCCAGCAGCTCGTTGACAATGAACACTGAAGCTTTCTTT; CDR3 protein: CASSSLTMNTEAFF; D gene: NA; clone size: NA; V gene: TRBV5-6; J gene: TRBJ1-1
CDR3 DNA: TGTGCCAGTAGCCGCCGGGTAATGCCCCCGAATGAGCAGTTCTTC; CDR3 protein: CASSRRVMPPNEQFF; D gene: NA; clone size: NA; V gene: TRBV19; J gene: TRBJ2-1
CDR3 DNA: TGCGCCAGCAGTCAATCGACTTCACCGCAGACGGACACCATATATTTT; CDR3 protein: CASSQSTSPQTDTIYF; D gene: NA; clone size: NA; V gene: TRBV23-1; J gene: TRBJ1-3
CDR3 DNA: TGTGCCAGCAGCCGGACAGACTCCTACGAGCAGTACTTC; CDR3 protein: CASSRTDSYEQYF; D gene: NA; clone size: once; V gene: TRBV3-1/TRBV3-2; J gene: TRBJ2-7
CDR3 DNA: TGTGCCAGCAGCCCTCCGACCAGGGGTGAGACCCAGTACTTC; CDR3 protein: CASSPPTRGETQYF; D gene: NA; clone size: NA; V gene: TRBV9; J gene: TRBJ2-5
CDR3 DNA: TGTGCCAGCAGCTACCTAGCGGGGGTACCCGATGAGCAGTTCTTC; CDR3 protein: CASSYLAGVPDEQFF; D gene: TRBD2; clone size: NA; V gene: TRBV7-6; J gene: TRBJ2-1
CDR3 DNA: TGTGCCAGCAGTTTGGGGCGGACTAGCGGGTCCTACAATGAGCAGTTCTTC; CDR3 protein: CASSLGRTSGSYNEQFF; D gene: TRBD2; clone size: NA; V gene: TRBV28; J gene: TRBJ2-1
CDR3 DNA: TGTGCCAGCTCACTGGGCAGCTCCTACGAGCAGTACTTC; CDR3 protein: CASSLGSSYEQYF; D gene: NA; clone size: NA; V gene: TRBV18; J gene: TRBJ2-7
CDR3 DNA: TGCGCCAGCATGGGGGGGTACAATGAGCAGTTCTTC; CDR3 protein: CASMGGYNEQFF; D gene: TRBD2; clone size: NA; V gene: TRBV4-1; J gene: TRBJ2-1